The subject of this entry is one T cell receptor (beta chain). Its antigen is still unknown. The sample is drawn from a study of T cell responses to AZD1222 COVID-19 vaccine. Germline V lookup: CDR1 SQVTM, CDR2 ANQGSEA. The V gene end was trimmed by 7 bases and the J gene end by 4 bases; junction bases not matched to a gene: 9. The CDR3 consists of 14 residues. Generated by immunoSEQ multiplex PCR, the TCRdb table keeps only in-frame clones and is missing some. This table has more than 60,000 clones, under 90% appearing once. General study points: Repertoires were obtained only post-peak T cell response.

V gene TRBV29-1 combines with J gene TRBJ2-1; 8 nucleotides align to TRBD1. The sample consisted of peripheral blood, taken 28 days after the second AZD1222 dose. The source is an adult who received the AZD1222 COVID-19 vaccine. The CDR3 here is CSGAQGVRYNEQFF. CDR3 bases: TGCAGCGGGGCACAGGGGGTTCGGTACAATGAGCAGTTCTTC.